These 32 T cell receptor beta chains were sequenced from one sample in a study of blood T cell repertoires in COVID-19. Only in-frame clones appear in the TCRdb table, and some are missing; sequencing was by immunoSEQ multiplex PCR. The sample has over 200,000 clones; roughly 85% are singletons. Input material: peripheral blood. These receptors were obtained from a woman in her forties with active or convalescent COVID-19.

The CDR3 spells CASSRLAGGPSGANVLTF. The CDR3, as DNA: TGTGCCAGCAGTCGACTAGCGGGAGGGCCGTCTGGGGCCAACGTCCTGACTTTC. The chain uses TRBV6-4 and TRBJ2-6, with 14 bases aligning to TRBD2. Germline V lookup: CDR1 MRHNA, CDR2 SNTAGT. The CDR3 spans 18 residues. V was pared by 5 bases and J by 1 base, with 4 bases of the junction left unmatched.

This clone was counted a few times. The V call is TRBV15, the J call TRBJ1-5, with D unresolved. The germline V and J ends were trimmed by 0 bases and 4 bases, with 10 bases remaining between them. Germline loops: CDR1 LNHNV, CDR2 YYDKDF (reference sequence). The CDR3 runs 15 residues. CDR3 region: CATSRDPTRNQPQHF. The DNA for the CDR3 is TGTGCCACCAGCAGAGACCCAACGCGGAATCAGCCCCAGCATTTT.

CDR3 amino acids: CASRRILTGGAYGYTF. In nucleotides, the CDR3 is TGCGCCAGCAGACGAATTTTGACAGGGGGCGCCTATGGCTACACCTTC. The chain carries TRBV4-1 and TRBJ1-2; TRBD1 agrees at 10 bases. This CDR3 has 16 residues. Unmatched junction bases numbered 11, after V lost 6 bases and J lost 4 bases. Germline V gene data show CDR1 as MGHRA and CDR2 as YSYEKL.

In regard to this clone: The junction departs from germline at one end; a sequencing error may be responsible. The V gene is TRBV27, the J gene TRBJ1-4, with D possibly being TRBD1 (5 bases). The CDR3 length is 12 residues. Per the germline V gene, CDR1 is MNHEY and CDR2 is SMNVEV (reference sequence). The CDR3 nucleotides read TGTGCCAGCAGTTCGGGCAGGGAAAGACTGTTTTTT. Residues: CASSSGRERLFF. Full variable domain (remainder filled in from reference TRBV27 and TRBJ1-4): EAQVTQNPRYLITVTGKKLTVTCSQNMNHEYMSWYRQDPGLGLRQIYYSMNVEVTDKGDVPEGYKVSRKEKRNFPLILESPSPNQTSLYFCASSSGRERLFFGSGTQLSVL.

The genes are TRBV3-1 (or the pseudogene TRBV3-2) and TRBJ2-2, with TRBD1 matching over 9 bases. This CDR3 comprises 15 residues. Germline CDR1 reads LGHDT; CDR2 reads YNNKEL (reference sequence). The V segment lost 8 bases and the J segment 1 base; nucleotides outside the gene matches: 5. The DNA of the CDR3 is TGTGCCAGCTATGGGACAGGGCGGAACACCGGGGAGCTGTTTTTT. Protein product: CASYGTGRNTGELFF.

This chain joins TRBV6-1 and TRBJ1-5; 10 bases fit TRBD1. V gave up 4 bases and J gave up 7 bases; unmatched junction bases: 4. Germline V lookup: CDR1 MNHNS, CDR2 SASEGT. The CDR3 contains 14 residues. CDR3 DNA sequence: TGTGCCAGCAGTGGACAGGGGGCTGGGCAGCCCCAGCATTTT. This codes for CASSGQGAGQPQHF.

The genes are TRBV19 and TRBJ2-1; D is possibly TRBD1 (5 bases). V was cut by 7 bases and J by 8 bases, with 21 bases left in between. Germline V CDR1 and CDR2: LNHDA, SQIVND (reference sequence). The CDR3 sequence is 15 residues long. The CDR3 region is CASTQGQGKVYEQFF. DNA for the CDR3: TGTGCCAGTACCCAGGGTCAGGGCAAGGTCTATGAGCAGTTCTTC.

The rearrangement links TRBV9 to TRBJ2-3; D not certain. The CDR3 extends over 14 amino acids. The ends were cut back, 3 bases at V and 2 bases at J, with 10 bases in the middle. The germline V gene has CDR1 SGDLS and CDR2 YYNGEE. CDR3 nucleotide sequence: TGTGCCAGCAGCGCCCTAGATTACACAGATACGCAGTATTTT. Translation gives CASSALDYTDTQYF. Combining the CDR3 with reference TRBV9 and TRBJ2-3 gives the whole variable domain DSGVTQTPKHLITATGQRVTLRCSPRSGDLSVYWYQQSLDQGLQFLIQYYNGEERAKGNILERFSAQQFPDLHSELNLSSLELGDSALYFCASSALDYTDTQYFGPGTRLTVL.

The sample holds a few counts of this clone. It may be a read error: a sequence one base away is much more abundant. The chain combines TRBV7-9 with TRBJ2-1; the D is unclear. The V gene's germline CDR1 is SEHNR and CDR2 FQNEAQ (reference sequence). The CDR3 has 13 residues. Trimming pared 5 bases from V and 1 base from J, leaving 6 bases between. The chain's CDR3 is CASSLTSYNEQFF. The DNA for the CDR3 is TGTGCCAGCAGCCTAACTTCCTACAATGAGCAGTTCTTC.

The CDR3 protein is CASSLGLAAYNEQFF. Written as DNA, the CDR3 is TGTGCCAGCAGCTTGGGACTAGCGGCCTACAATGAGCAGTTCTTC. The chain has TRBV7-2 and TRBJ2-1; 11 bases are shared with TRBD2. This CDR3 is 15 amino acids long. Germline assignment: CDR1 SGHTA and CDR2 FQGNSA. Trimming took 3 bases from V and 2 from J; bases not matched to a gene: 0.

The chain recombines TRBV6-2 or TRBV6-3 with TRBJ2-7; 14 bases align to TRBD2. The CDR3 is 20 residues long. The germline gives CDR1 MNHEY, CDR2 SVGEGT. After removal of 0 bases from V and 0 bases from J, the junction contained 10 bases not matched to a gene. CDR3 bases: TGTGCCAGCAGTTACTCGGCCCGACTAGCGGGAGGGCCGGGCTCCTACGAGCAGTACTTC. It encodes CASSYSARLAGGPGSYEQYF.

About this clone: Other DNA sequences in the sample encode the same CDR3. The chain carries TRBV27 and TRBJ1-5, with D possibly TRBD1 on 5 matching bases. The germline CDR1 and CDR2 sequences are MNHEY and SMNVEV (reference sequence). This CDR3 spans 14 amino acids. The V end was cut by 2 bases, the J end by 0 bases, with 5 bases between. The CDR3 bases are TGTGCCAGCAGTTTAAGGGGTAGCAATCAGCCCCAGCATTTT. Translated: CASSLRGSNQPQHF.

This clone has only a few counts. The chain uses TRBV5-6 and TRBJ2-1, with D perhaps TRBD1 (5 bases). Germline-derived CDR1 and CDR2 are SGHDT and YYEEEE. V lost 2 bases, J lost 4 bases, and 10 bases lay in between. The CDR3 sequence is 14 residues long. The CDR3 DNA reads as TGTGCCAGCAGCTTTGGTGGGGCGTACAATGAGCAGTTCTTC. Translation gives CASSFGGAYNEQFF.

The chain joins TRBV7-9 to TRBJ2-5; the match to TRBD2 covers 8 bases. Germline V gives CDR1 SEHNR, CDR2 FQNEAQ (reference sequence). V was pared by 2 bases and J by 5 bases, with 7 bases of the junction left unmatched. This CDR3 comprises 15 residues. This CDR3 reads CASSLSGPGGETQYF. The CDR3 DNA sequence: TGTGCCAGCAGCTTAAGTGGCCCGGGAGGGGAGACCCAGTACTTC. The whole variable domain, filled in from reference TRBV7-9 and TRBJ2-5, reads DTGVSQNPRHKITKRGQNVTFRCDPISEHNRLYWYRQTLGQGPEFLTYFQNEAQLEKSRLLSDRFSAERPKGSFSTLEIQRTEQGDSAMYLCASSLSGPGGETQYFGPGTRLLVL.

The chain joins TRBV6-6 to TRBJ2-7; the D gene is possibly TRBD2 (6 bases). The CDR3 has 14 amino acids. Germline V gene sequence: CDR1 MNHNY, CDR2 SVGAGI (reference sequence). The germline V and J ends were trimmed by 6 bases and 4 bases, with 16 bases remaining between them. CDR3 sequence reads: CASRPGDLDYEQYF. CDR3 DNA: TGTGCCAGCAGACCGGGGGACCTGGATTACGAGCAGTACTTC.

This chain uses TRBV5-1 with TRBJ2-5, with D possibly TRBD1 on 6 matching bases. Germline values: CDR1 SGHRS, CDR2 YFSETQ. V dropped 4 bases and J dropped 0 bases, with 16 bases sitting between them. The CDR3 runs 16 residues. DNA of the CDR3: TGCGCCAGCAGCCATGAATCTACAGGGTACCAAGAGACCCAGTACTTC. Protein product: CASSHESTGYQETQYF.

By share of the sample, this clone is medium-sized. The chain is built from TRBV6-5 and TRBJ2-1; weak D call: TRBD1 (6 bases). This CDR3 is built from 13 residues. Germline loops: CDR1 MNHEY, CDR2 SVGAGI. V lost 7 bases, J lost 8 bases, and 15 bases lay in between. The CDR3 region is CASTLQGSDEQFF. The CDR3 DNA follows: TGTGCCAGCACTCTACAGGGTTCTGATGAGCAGTTCTTC.

This chain connects TRBV30 to TRBJ2-7; 9 nucleotides match TRBD1. Trimming at V came to 4 bases and at J to 5 bases, leaving 6 bases not matched to a gene. The CDR3 contains 13 residues. Germline assignment: CDR1 GTSNPN and CDR2 SVGIG (reference sequence). The CDR3 reads CAWTRDRVDEQYF. DNA for the CDR3: TGTGCCTGGACGCGGGACAGGGTCGACGAGCAGTACTTC.

This chain connects TRBV3-1 (or the pseudogene TRBV3-2) to TRBJ2-1, with a possible D match to TRBD2 (6 bases). Germline V lookup: CDR1 LGHDT, CDR2 YNNKEL (reference sequence). This CDR3 is built from 15 residues. V was clipped by 4 bases and J by 10 bases, with 20 bases between them. The CDR3 DNA reads TGTGCCAGCAGCCTGAAGGCCGGGAGCACTTGGGAGCAGTTCTTC. Translating it yields CASSLKAGSTWEQFF.

This rearrangement joins TRBV19 to TRBJ2-5, with 9 bases aligning to TRBD2. The CDR3 covers 16 residues. Germline lookup yields CDR1 LNHDA and CDR2 SQIVND (reference sequence). The trim removed 7 bases at V and 2 bases at J, leaving 11 bases unmatched. The CDR3 nucleotides are TGTGCCAGTACCGACCCGACTAGCGGTTCACAAGAGACCCAGTACTTC. This gives the protein CASTDPTSGSQETQYF.

The chain links TRBV3-1 (or the pseudogene TRBV3-2) to TRBJ2-1; possibly TRBD1 for D (6 bases). CDR1 LGHDT and CDR2 YNNKEL come from the germline V gene (reference sequence). The V gene lost 5 bases and the J gene lost 10 bases, with 9 bases spanning the gap. This CDR3 comprises 11 residues. The CDR3 region is CASSWGREQFF. In nucleotides, the CDR3 is TGTGCCAGCAGCTGGGGGCGGGAGCAGTTCTTC.

The chain is built from TRBV28 and TRBJ1-3, with D possibly being TRBD1 (6 bases). V lost 6 bases, J lost 2 bases, and 11 bases lay in between. CDR3 length: 14 residues. Looked up from germline, CDR1 is MDHEN and CDR2 is SYDVKM. The CDR3 here is CASSSTGTGNTIYF. The CDR3, as DNA: TGTGCCAGCAGCAGCACAGGGACTGGAAACACCATATATTTT.

This clone was recorded a few times. The genes are TRBV9 and TRBJ1-6; 11 nucleotides line up with TRBD1. Germline CDR1 SGDLS, CDR2 YYNGEE. CDR3 size: 15 residues. J lost 9 bases, V lost 3 bases, and 5 bases had no gene match. CDR3 residues: CASSGSGTGGSPLHF. Written as DNA, the CDR3 is TGTGCCAGCAGCGGGTCCGGGACAGGGGGTTCACCCCTCCACTTT.

The chain has TRBV19 and TRBJ2-7, with D perhaps TRBD1 (5 bases). This CDR3 contains 12 residues. Germline assignment: CDR1 LNHDA and CDR2 SQIVND (reference sequence). V was pared by 5 bases and J by 5 bases, with 10 bases between. CDR3 protein: CASSPRADEQYF. For the CDR3, the DNA is TGTGCCAGTAGTCCCAGGGCCGACGAGCAGTACTTC.

The chain combines TRBV11-2 with TRBJ2-7, with TRBD2 matching over 11 bases. The junction had 0 bases not matched to a gene; V was cut back by 1 base and J by 7 bases. CDR1 and CDR2 from the germline V gene are SGHAT and FQNNGV. This CDR3 region has 13 residues. In DNA form, the CDR3 reads TGTGCCAGCAGCTTAGGACTAGCGGGGGAGCAGTACTTC. As protein: CASSLGLAGEQYF.

The chain combines TRBV19 with TRBJ2-1, with TRBD2 as a possible D gene (5 bases). Germline-derived CDR1 and CDR2 are LNHDA and SQIVND (reference sequence). V lost 3 bases and J 6 bases, leaving 12 bases between the germline ends. The CDR3 runs to 14 residues. The CDR3 sequence is CASSIQVGGNEQFF. The CDR3 nucleotides are TGTGCCAGTAGTATCCAGGTAGGAGGCAATGAGCAGTTCTTC.

The V gene is TRBV7-6, the J gene TRBJ2-2; a weak D match, TRBD2 (5 bases). The CDR3 is 15 amino acids. Trimming took off 4 bases at V and 5 bases at J, with 14 bases between the two ends. The germline V gene encodes CDR1 SGHVS and CDR2 FNYEAQ. CDR3 bases: TGTGCCAGCAGCTCCGAGGGTATTCGGACCGGGGAGCTGTTTTTT. Protein product: CASSSEGIRTGELFF.

The V call is TRBV6-4, the J call TRBJ1-2; D ambiguous. The V end was cut by 6 bases, the J end by 1 base, with 9 bases between. The germline gives CDR1 MRHNA, CDR2 SNTAGT. CDR3 length: 13 residues. CDR3 sequence (DNA): TGTGCCAGCAGCGCCGCACTTAACTATGGCTACACCTTC. Translated: CASSAALNYGYTF.

This clone was seen a handful of times. The chain combines TRBV10-3 with TRBJ1-6; D gene uncertain. V was pared by 3 bases and J by 7 bases, with 16 bases between. The germline V gene encodes CDR1 ENHRY and CDR2 SYGVKD. The CDR3 is 16 amino acids. The CDR3 is CAISDELRATNSPLHF. The CDR3 nucleotides are TGTGCCATCAGTGATGAACTGAGGGCAACCAATTCACCCCTCCACTTT.

The V and J genes are TRBV20-1 and TRBJ2-3; 8 bases agree with TRBD2. The CDR3 consists of 14 residues. The ends lost 3 bases at V and 3 bases at J; junction bases unmatched: 5. Germline values: CDR1 DFQATT, CDR2 SNEGSKA (reference sequence). The CDR3 DNA is TGCAGTGCTAGTGGAACTAGCGGTACAGATACGCAGTATTTT. Amino acids: CSASGTSGTDTQYF.

The chain recombines TRBV6-5 with TRBJ1-2, with a tentative D call TRBD1 (6 bases). Trimming stripped 4 bases from V and 13 bases from J, with 16 bases between. Germline assignment: CDR1 MNHEY and CDR2 SVGAGI. The CDR3 spans 12 residues. CDR3 sequence: CASSSTQGPGTF. CDR3 coding DNA: TGTGCCAGCAGTTCGACCCAGGGGCCTGGCACCTTC.

In DNA form, the CDR3 reads TGTGCCAGCAGCCACGCAGGGGGAAATTCACCCCTCCACTTT. It yields the protein CASSHAGGNSPLHF. The genes are TRBV7-3 and TRBJ1-6; 7 bases are shared with TRBD1. The V and J ends lost 5 bases and 7 bases, in that order; junction bases with no gene match: 5. Germline-derived CDR1 and CDR2 are SGHTA and FQGTGA. This CDR3 is built from 14 residues.